This T cell receptor (beta chain) was observed in a study of blood T cells in healthy people across ages. Study results and limitations: Measured against age, TCR beta diversity per million T cells decreased in a roughly linear manner.

This clonotype turned up a few times. Its antigen remains unidentified. PCR was performed a second time for about 7 to 12 cycles using a sample-barcoded 5' primer and a J-beta primer mix. Researchers report that each sample yielded at least 2.5 million CDR3-containing paired-end reads. TCRdb re-called the 5' RACE reads with MiXCR, one entry per CDR3 protein. The sample has some 750,000 distinct CDR3 sequences, 22% seen once; the top ten hold around 22%. Trimming took 8 bases from V and 7 from J, leaving 17 bases between them. CDR3 length: 14 amino acids. Germline CDR1 LNHDA, CDR2 SQIVND (reference sequence).

The sequence came from a man between 65 and 79 years old in good health. Sequenced sample: blood. The V call is TRBV19, the J call TRBJ1-4; no firm D call. The CDR3 nucleotides read TGTGCCAGTGCGAGTCTTTTAGGTGGTGAAAAACTGTTTTTT. It specifies CASASLLGGEKLFF.